These 9 T cell receptor beta chains were all obtained from the same sample, sequenced in a study of regulatory T cells in long-lasting Graves disease. CDR3-region Arm-PCR and iRepertoire HTBI primers produced the TCR beta libraries. TCRdb fed the multiplex PCR reads into MiXCR, producing one record per CDR3 protein. Among more than 350,000 distinct CDR3 sequences, about 15% were seen once, and the ten largest hold 16%. Time point in this sample: newly diagnosed GD, antithyroid drugs for less than 3 months. Construction of the TCR library relied on RNA isolated from PBMCs. These same data were also listed under a study on T cells in Graves' hyperthyroidism and ophthalmopathy.

The sequenced sample was peripheral blood mononuclear cells (PBMCs), obtained at new diagnosis, from a patient treated with antithyroid drugs. These receptors were taken from a woman in her 30s with Graves disease.

This clonotype has more than one count but fewer than ten. The chain carries TRBV4-1 and TRBJ1-2; no firm D call. V was trimmed by 0 bases and J by 3 bases, leaving 11 bases between them. Looked up from germline, CDR1 is MGHRA and CDR2 is YSYEKL. The CDR3 sequence is 15 residues long. The CDR3 here is CASSQDPDPDYGYTF. In nucleotides, the CDR3 is TGCGCCAGCAGCCAAGACCCGGACCCAGACTATGGCTACACCTTC.

The V call is TRBV6-1, the J call TRBJ2-5; 9 bases line up with TRBD2. Germline V lookup: CDR1 MNHNS, CDR2 SASEGT. This CDR3 is 13 amino acids long. Unmatched junction bases numbered 4, after V lost 6 bases and J lost 5 bases. As DNA, the CDR3 is TGTGCCAGCAGCGTGAGCGGGAGGGAGACCCAGTACTTC. Amino acids: CASSVSGRETQYF.

This clonotype was found many times. The chain recombines TRBV12-3 or TRBV12-4 with TRBJ2-7; no reliable D call. V lost 3 bases and J lost 3, with 9 bases in between. The CDR3 contains 13 residues. CDR3 protein: CASSFGQSYEQYF. Here the CDR3 DNA reads TGTGCCAGCAGTTTCGGGCAAAGCTACGAGCAGTACTTC.

The chain links TRBV13 to TRBJ1-2; D may be TRBD1 (6 bases). The CDR3 totals 15 residues. From germline, CDR1 is PRHDT and CDR2 FYEKMQ (reference sequence). V lost 5 bases to trimming and J lost 9 bases, with 22 bases between them. This CDR3 is CASSVNPGDPESYTF. The CDR3 coding sequence is TGTGCCAGCAGCGTCAATCCAGGGGATCCTGAAAGCTACACCTTC. The variable domain in full, with the rest retrieved from reference TRBV13 and TRBJ1-2, is AAGVIQSPRHLIKEKRETATLKCYPIPRHDTVYWYQQGPGQDPQFLISFYEKMQSDKGSIPDRFSAQQFSDYHSELNMSSLELGDSALYFCASSVNPGDPESYTFGSGTRLTVV.

This clonotype has more than one count but fewer than ten. This chain connects TRBV12-3 or TRBV12-4 to TRBJ2-3; 8 bases align to TRBD1. The CDR3 has 17 residues. The V and J ends lost 3 bases and 2 bases, in that order; junction bases with no gene match: 10. The CDR3 region has the DNA TGTGCCAGCAGTTTCGCTCTCGAGACAGGGGACACAGATACGCAGTATTTT. Its protein is CASSFALETGDTDTQYF.

The rearrangement uses TRBV5-1 and TRBJ2-7; the D is unclear. This CDR3 contains 14 residues. V was cut by 2 bases and J by 2 bases, with 11 bases left in between. Germline lookup yields CDR1 SGHRS and CDR2 YFSETQ. CDR3 amino acids: CASSFRFGAYEQYF. DNA for the CDR3: TGCGCCAGCAGCTTTCGGTTTGGGGCCTACGAGCAGTACTTC.

This clonotype was counted at least ten times. This chain joins TRBV3-1 and TRBJ1-2; 7 nucleotides line up with TRBD1. Germline CDR1 reads LGHDT; CDR2 reads YNNKEL (reference sequence). The length of the CDR3 is 16 residues. Germline trimming cut 4 bases from V and 0 bases from J; bases unmatched to any gene: 8. CDR3 coding DNA: TGTGCCAGCAGCCGACCCGGGACAGACCCTAACTATGGCTACACCTTC. It codes for CASSRPGTDPNYGYTF.

V gene TRBV3-1 combines with J gene TRBJ1-5; D is uncertain. Germline CDR1 is LGHDT and CDR2 is YNNKEL (reference sequence). V was shortened by 7 bases and J by 3 bases, with 10 bases between the two germline ends. The CDR3 totals 13 residues. The CDR3, as DNA: TGTGCCAGCACGTTTTGGAACAATCAGCCCCAGCATTTT. This translates into CASTFWNNQPQHF.

This clonotype was counted ten times or more. The chain couples TRBV28 to TRBJ1-5, with 7 nucleotides matching TRBD1. The CDR3 extends over 14 amino acids. CDR1 MDHEN and CDR2 SYDVKM come from the germline V gene. The V gene end was trimmed by 5 bases and the J gene end by 1 base; junction bases not matched to a gene: 2. DNA of the CDR3: TGTGCCAGCAGTGCGACAGGGAGCAATCAGCCCCAGCATTTT. Translated, it gives CASSATGSNQPQHF.